This record covers a single T cell receptor beta chain. Its antigen is not identified. This CDR3 contains 14 residues. In germline, CDR1 is MNHEY, CDR2 SMNVEV (reference sequence). V was pared by 5 bases and J by 1 base, with 11 bases between. PBMCs were isolated from a roughly 9 ml sample of fresh peripheral blood. The data originate from a study of Graves' ophthalmopathy and Graves' hyperthyroidism. Study results and caveats: Clonotypes were expanded in thyroid at above 0.001 frequency, and most also appeared in blood. Ophthalmopathy progression prediction by the model yielded a sensitivity of around 68% and a specificity of about 72%.

Amplifying from RNA transcripts, the study obtained TCR beta CDR3 regions. HTBI-primed first-round RT-PCR preceded second-round multiplex PCR. MiXCR was run by TCRdb on the multiplex PCR reads, yielding one entry per CDR3 protein. The sample contains some 200,000 distinct CDR3 sequences, approximately 29% of which appear only once. Sequenced: peripheral blood. The source of this sequence is a man in his forties or fifties with Graves' ophthalmopathy. The chain combines TRBV27 with TRBJ2-5; D gene unclear. The CDR3 protein is CASSPRSTQETQYF. The CDR3 bases are TGTGCCAGCAGTCCCCGGTCGACCCAAGAGACCCAGTACTTC.